This T cell receptor beta chain emerged from a study of identical twins. Study conclusions and caveats: Sequences that were out-of-frame, alpha and twin-shared displayed an excess of low generation probability.

This clonotype was observed a handful of times. No antigen is known for it. The CDR3 is made up of 14 amino acids. Deletions cut 1 base from V and 4 bases from J, with 11 bases between. Germline lookup yields CDR1 SGHVS and CDR2 FNYEAQ. Using its own MiXCR run on the 5' RACE reads, TCRdb lists one record per CDR3 protein. The sample contains approximately 500,000 distinct CDR3 sequences, approximately 24% of which appear only once. This sample also belongs to another study, concerning T cells expressing NK-cell markers.

Sequences were obtained from CD4+ T cells sorted from blood. The gene calls are TRBV7-6 and TRBJ2-7, with TRBD2 as a possible D gene (6 bases). The clonotype comes from a woman aged 18-30 years in good health. The CDR3 region is CASSLVTGEYEQYF. In DNA, the CDR3 is TGTGCCAGCAGCTTAGTTACGGGAGAATACGAGCAGTACTTC.